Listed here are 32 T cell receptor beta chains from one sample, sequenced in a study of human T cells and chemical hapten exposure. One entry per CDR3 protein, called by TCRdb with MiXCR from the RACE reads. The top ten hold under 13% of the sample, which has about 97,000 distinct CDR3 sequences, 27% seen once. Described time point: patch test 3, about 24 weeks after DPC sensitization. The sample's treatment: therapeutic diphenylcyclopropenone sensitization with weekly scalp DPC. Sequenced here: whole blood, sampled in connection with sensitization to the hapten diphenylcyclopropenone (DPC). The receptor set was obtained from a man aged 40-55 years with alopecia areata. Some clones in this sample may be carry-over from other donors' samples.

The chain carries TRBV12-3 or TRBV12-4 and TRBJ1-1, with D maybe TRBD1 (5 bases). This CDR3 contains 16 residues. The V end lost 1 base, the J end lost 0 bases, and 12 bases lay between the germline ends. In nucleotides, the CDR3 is TGTGCCAGCAGTTTAGAGGGGCCGTTTATGAACACTGAAGCTTTCTTT. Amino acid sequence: CASSLEGPFMNTEAFF.

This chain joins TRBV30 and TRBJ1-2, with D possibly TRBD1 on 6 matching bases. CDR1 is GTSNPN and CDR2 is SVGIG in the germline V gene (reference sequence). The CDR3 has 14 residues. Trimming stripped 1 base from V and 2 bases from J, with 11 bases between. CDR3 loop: CAWSEGTQNYGYTF. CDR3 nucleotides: TGTGCCTGGAGTGAAGGGACACAAAACTATGGCTACACCTTC.

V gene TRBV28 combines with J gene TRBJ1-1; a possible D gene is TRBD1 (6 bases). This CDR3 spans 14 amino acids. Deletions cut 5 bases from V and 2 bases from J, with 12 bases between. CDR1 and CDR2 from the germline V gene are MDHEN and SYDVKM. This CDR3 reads CASSPPGTNTEAFF. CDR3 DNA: TGTGCCAGCAGTCCGCCAGGGACAAACACTGAAGCTTTCTTT.

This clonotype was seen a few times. CDR3 protein: CASSFRGFYEQYF. In nucleotides, the CDR3 is TGTGCCAGCAGTTTCCGAGGATTCTACGAGCAGTACTTC. V is TRBV28 and J is TRBJ2-7, with D hard to call. In germline, CDR1 is MDHEN, CDR2 SYDVKM. The CDR3 consists of 13 residues. Deletions cut 3 bases from V and 3 bases from J, with 9 bases between.

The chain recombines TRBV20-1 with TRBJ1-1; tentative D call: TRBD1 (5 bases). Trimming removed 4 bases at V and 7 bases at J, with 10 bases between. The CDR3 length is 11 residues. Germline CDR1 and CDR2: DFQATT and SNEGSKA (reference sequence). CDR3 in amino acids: CSANRDVEAFF. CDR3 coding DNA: TGCAGTGCTAACCGGGACGTTGAAGCTTTCTTT.

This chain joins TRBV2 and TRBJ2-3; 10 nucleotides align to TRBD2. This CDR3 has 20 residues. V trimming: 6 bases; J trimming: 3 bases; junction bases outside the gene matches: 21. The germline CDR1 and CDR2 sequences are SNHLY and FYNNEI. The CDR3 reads CASSLIESGRAGIGTDTQYF. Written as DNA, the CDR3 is TGTGCCAGCAGCCTCATCGAAAGCGGGAGGGCCGGGATAGGAACAGATACGCAGTATTTT.

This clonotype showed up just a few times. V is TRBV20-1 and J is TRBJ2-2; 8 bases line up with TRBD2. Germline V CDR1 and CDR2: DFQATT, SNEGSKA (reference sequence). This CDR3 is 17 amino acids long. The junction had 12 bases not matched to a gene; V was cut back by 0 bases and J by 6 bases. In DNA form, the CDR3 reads TGCAGTGCTAGAGATCTTCGGGCGGGAGGTGTTGCCGGGGAGCTGTTTTTT. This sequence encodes CSARDLRAGGVAGELFF.

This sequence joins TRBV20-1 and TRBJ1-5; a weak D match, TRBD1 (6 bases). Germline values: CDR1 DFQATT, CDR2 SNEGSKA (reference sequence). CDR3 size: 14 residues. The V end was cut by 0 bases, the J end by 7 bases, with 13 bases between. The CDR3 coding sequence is TGCAGTGCTAGAGATCGGGGGGGCCTACAGCCCCAGCATTTT. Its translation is CSARDRGGLQPQHF.

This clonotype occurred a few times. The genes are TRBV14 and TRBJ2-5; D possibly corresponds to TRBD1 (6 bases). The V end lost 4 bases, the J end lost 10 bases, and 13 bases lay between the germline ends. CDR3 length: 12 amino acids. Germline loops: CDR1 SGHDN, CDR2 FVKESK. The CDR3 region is CASSPDSDVQYF. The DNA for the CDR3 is TGTGCCAGCAGCCCGGACAGCGATGTCCAGTACTTC. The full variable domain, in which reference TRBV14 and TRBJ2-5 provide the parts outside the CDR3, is EAGVTQFPSHSVIEKGQTVTLRCDPISGHDNLYWYRRVMGKEIKFLLHFVKESKQDESGMPNNRFLAERTGGTYSTLKVQPAELEDSGVYFCASSPDSDVQYFGPGTRLLVL.

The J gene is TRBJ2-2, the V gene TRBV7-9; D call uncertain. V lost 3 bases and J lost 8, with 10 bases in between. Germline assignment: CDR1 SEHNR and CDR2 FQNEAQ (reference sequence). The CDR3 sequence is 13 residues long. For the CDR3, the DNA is TGTGCCAGCAGCTTCCATCGTAGGGGGGAGCTGTTTTTT. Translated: CASSFHRRGELFF.

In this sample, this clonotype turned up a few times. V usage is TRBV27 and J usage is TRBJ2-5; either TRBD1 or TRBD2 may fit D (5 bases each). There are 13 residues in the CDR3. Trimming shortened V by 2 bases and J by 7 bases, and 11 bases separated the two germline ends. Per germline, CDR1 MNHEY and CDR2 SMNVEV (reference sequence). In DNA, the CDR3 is TGTGCCAGCAGTTTAGGGGCAGAGGGGACCCAGTACTTC. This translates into CASSLGAEGTQYF.

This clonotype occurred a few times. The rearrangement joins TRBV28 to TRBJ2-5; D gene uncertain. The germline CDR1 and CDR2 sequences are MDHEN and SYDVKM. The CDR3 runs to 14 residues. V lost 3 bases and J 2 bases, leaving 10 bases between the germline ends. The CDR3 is CASSFLRSQETQYF. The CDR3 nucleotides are TGTGCCAGCAGTTTTCTGAGGAGTCAAGAGACCCAGTACTTC.

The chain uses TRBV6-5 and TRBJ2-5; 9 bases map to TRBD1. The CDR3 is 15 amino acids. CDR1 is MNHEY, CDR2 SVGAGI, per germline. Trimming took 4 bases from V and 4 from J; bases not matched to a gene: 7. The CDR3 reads CASSFRDRVLETQYF. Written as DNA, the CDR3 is TGTGCCAGCAGTTTCCGGGACAGGGTGTTAGAGACCCAGTACTTC.

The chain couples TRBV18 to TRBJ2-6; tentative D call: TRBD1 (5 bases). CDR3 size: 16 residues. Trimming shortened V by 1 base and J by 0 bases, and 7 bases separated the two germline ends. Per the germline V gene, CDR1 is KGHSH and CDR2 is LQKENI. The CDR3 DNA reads TGTGCCAGCTCACCACTCCAGGGCTCTGGGGCCAACGTCCTGACTTTC. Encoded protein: CASSPLQGSGANVLTF.

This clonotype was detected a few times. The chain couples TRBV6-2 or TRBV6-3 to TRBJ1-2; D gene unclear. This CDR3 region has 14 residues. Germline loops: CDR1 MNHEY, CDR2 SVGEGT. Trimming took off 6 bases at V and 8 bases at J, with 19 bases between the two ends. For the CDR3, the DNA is TGTGCCAGCAGCCGGGCCCTACGTCTCCAGGGCTACACCTTC. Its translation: CASSRALRLQGYTF.

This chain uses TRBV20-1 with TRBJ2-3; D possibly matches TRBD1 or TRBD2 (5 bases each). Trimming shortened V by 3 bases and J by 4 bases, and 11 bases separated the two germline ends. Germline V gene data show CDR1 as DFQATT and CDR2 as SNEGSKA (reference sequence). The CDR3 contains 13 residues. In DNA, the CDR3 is TGCAGTGCTAGTTCCGGGACGGCAGATACGCAGTATTTT. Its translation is CSASSGTADTQYF.

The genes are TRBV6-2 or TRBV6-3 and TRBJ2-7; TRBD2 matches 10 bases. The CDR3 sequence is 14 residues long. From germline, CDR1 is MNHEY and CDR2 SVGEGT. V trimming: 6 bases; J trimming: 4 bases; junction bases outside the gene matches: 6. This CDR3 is CASREAGGRYEQYF. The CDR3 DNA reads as TGTGCCAGCAGAGAAGCGGGAGGGCGGTACGAGCAGTACTTC.

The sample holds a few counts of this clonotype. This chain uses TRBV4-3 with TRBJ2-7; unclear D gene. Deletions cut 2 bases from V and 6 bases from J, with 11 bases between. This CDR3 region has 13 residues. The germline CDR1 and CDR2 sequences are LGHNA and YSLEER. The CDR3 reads CASSQRPESEQYF. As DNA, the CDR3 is TGCGCCAGCAGCCAAAGACCCGAATCCGAGCAGTACTTC.

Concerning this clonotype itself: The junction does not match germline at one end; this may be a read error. The chain's CDR3 is CATCRGQLNQPQHF. CDR3 DNA: TGTGCCACCTGCAGAGGACAGCTTAATCAGCCCCAGCATTTT. V usage is TRBV15 and J usage is TRBJ1-5; a possible D gene is TRBD1 (6 bases). Germline CDR1 is LNHNV and CDR2 is YYDKDF (reference sequence). There are 14 residues in the CDR3. The full variable domain, with the rest looked up from reference TRBV15 and TRBJ1-5, is DAMVIQNPRYQVTQFGKPVTLSCSQTLNHNVMYWYQQKSSQAPKLLFHYYDKDFNNEADTPDNFQSRRPNTSFCFLDIRSPGLGDTAMYLCATCRGQLNQPQHFGDGTRLSIL.

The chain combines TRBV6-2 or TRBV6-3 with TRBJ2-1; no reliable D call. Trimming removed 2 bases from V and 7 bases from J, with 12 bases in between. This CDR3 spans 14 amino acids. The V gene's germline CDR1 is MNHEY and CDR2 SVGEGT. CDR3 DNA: TGTGCCAGCAGTTACGGGGTAGGTGATAATGAGCAGTTCTTC. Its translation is CASSYGVGDNEQFF.

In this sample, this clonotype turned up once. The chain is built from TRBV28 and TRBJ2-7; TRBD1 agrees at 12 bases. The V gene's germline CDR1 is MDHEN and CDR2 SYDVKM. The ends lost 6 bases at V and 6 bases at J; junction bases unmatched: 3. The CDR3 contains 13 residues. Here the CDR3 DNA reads TGTGCCAGCAGGATGGGACAGGGGGCCGAGCAGTACTTC. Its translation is CASRMGQGAEQYF.

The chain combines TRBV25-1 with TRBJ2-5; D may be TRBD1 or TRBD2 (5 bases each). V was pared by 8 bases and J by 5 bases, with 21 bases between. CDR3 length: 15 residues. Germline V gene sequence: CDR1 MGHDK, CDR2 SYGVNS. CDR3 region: CASGGPLARTETQYF. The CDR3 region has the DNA TGTGCCAGCGGGGGACCTCTGGCAAGAACGGAGACCCAGTACTTC.

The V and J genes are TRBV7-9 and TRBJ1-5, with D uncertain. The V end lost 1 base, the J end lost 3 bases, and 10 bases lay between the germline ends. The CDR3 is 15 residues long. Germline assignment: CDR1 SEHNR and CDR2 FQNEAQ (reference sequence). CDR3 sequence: CASSLDSRINQPQHF. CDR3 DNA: TGTGCCAGCAGCTTAGATAGTCGGATCAATCAGCCCCAGCATTTT. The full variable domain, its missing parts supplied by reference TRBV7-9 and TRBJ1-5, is DTGVSQNPRHKITKRGQNVTFRCDPISEHNRLYWYRQTLGQGPEFLTYFQNEAQLEKSRLLSDRFSAERPKGSFSTLEIQRTEQGDSAMYLCASSLDSRINQPQHFGDGTRLSIL.

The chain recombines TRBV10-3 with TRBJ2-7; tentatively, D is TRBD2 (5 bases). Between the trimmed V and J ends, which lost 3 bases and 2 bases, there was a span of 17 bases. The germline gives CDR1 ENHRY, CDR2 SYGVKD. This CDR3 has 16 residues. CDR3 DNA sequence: TGTGCCATCAGTGAATACCCCGGCGGGTCCGCCTACGAGCAGTACTTC. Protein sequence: CAISEYPGGSAYEQYF.

CDR3 DNA sequence: TGTGCCAGCTCACCACAGGAAGGTAGCGGGAGAAAAAGGAGTGAGCAGTTCTTC. The encoded protein is CASSPQEGSGRKRSEQFF. This chain joins TRBV18 and TRBJ2-1, with TRBD2 matching 9 bases. J gave up 9 bases and V 1 base, and 16 bases lay outside the gene matches. Germline CDR1 reads KGHSH; CDR2 reads LQKENI. This CDR3 has 18 amino acids.

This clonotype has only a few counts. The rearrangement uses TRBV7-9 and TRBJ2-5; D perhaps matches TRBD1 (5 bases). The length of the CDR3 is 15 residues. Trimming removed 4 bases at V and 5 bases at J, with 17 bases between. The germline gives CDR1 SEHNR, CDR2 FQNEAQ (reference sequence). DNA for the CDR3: TGTGCCAGCAGCTCCCGACAGAGGCGCGCGGAGACCCAGTACTTC. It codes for CASSSRQRRAETQYF. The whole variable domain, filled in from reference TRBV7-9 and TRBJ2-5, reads DTGVSQNPRHKITKRGQNVTFRCDPISEHNRLYWYRQTLGQGPEFLTYFQNEAQLEKSRLLSDRFSAERPKGSFSTLEIQRTEQGDSAMYLCASSSRQRRAETQYFGPGTRLLVL.

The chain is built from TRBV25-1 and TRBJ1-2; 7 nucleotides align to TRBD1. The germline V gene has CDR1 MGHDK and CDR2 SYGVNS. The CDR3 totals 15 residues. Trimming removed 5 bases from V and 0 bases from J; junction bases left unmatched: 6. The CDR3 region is CASSPRTGPNYGYTF. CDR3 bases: TGTGCCAGCAGTCCGAGGACAGGCCCTAACTATGGCTACACCTTC.

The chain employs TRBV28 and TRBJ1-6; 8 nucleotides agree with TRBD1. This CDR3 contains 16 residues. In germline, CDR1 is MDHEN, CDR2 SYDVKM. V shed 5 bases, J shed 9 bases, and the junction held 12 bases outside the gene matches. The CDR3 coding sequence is TGTGCCAGCAGTCCACATGGACAGGGCTTTGGTTCACCCCTCCACTTT. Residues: CASSPHGQGFGSPLHF.

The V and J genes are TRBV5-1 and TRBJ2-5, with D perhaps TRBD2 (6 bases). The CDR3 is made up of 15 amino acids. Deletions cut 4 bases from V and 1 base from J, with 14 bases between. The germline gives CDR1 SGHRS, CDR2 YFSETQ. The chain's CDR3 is CASSVGGRGQETQYF. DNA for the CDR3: TGCGCCAGCAGCGTTGGAGGGCGGGGCCAAGAGACCCAGTACTTC.

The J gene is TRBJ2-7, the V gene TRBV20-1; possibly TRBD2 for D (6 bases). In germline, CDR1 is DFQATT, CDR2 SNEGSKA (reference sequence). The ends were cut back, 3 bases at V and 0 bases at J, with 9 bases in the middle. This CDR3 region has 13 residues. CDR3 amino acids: CSARREVSYEQYF. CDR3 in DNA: TGCAGTGCTAGGCGGGAAGTCTCCTACGAGCAGTACTTC.

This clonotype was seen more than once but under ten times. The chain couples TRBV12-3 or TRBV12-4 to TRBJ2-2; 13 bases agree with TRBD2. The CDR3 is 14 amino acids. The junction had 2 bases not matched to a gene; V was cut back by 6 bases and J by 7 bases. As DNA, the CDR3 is TGTGCCAGCAGGGGACTAGCGGGAAACGGGGAGCTGTTTTTT. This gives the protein CASRGLAGNGELFF.

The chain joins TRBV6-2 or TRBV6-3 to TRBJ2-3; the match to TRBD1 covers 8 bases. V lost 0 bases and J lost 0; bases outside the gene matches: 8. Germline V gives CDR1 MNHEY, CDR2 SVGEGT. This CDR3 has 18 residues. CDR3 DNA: TGTGCCAGCAGTTACTCGATGCAGGGGGCTTTTAGCACAGATACGCAGTATTTT. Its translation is CASSYSMQGAFSTDTQYF.